Listed below are T cell receptor beta chains from one sample, sequenced in a study of blood T cell repertoires in COVID-19. The data were produced by immunoSEQ multiplex PCR, yet TCRdb's version contains in-frame clones alone and is incomplete. The sample has some 200,000 clones; roughly 89% are singletons. The specimen sequenced was PBMCs or T cells enriched from blood (not recorded which). The receptors stem from a man between 18 and 35 years old with acute COVID-19. CDR3s include the opening cysteine and the closing phenylalanine or tryptophan. The D gene is left open where the match is weak.

v_call	j_call	d_call	cdr3_nt	cdr3_aa
TRBV7-8	TRBJ1-5	.	TGTGCCAGCAGCTTCAGGACCGGCGGGTCGCCCCAGCATTTT	CASSFRTGGSPQHF
TRBV27	TRBJ2-7	TRBD1	TGTGCCAGCAGTTACGCGCCCCCAACGACAGGGAACCACGAGCAGTACTTC	CASSYAPPTTGNHEQYF
TRBV9	TRBJ2-7	.	TGTGCCAGCAGCGTAGGAAGCGGAAGCTCCTACGAGCAGTACTTC	CASSVGSGSSYEQYF
TRBV10-1	TRBJ2-1	.	TGCGCCAGCAGCCCGAAAGGAGACTTCAATGAGCAGTTCTTC	CASSPKGDFNEQFF
TRBV4-3	TRBJ2-5	.	TGCGCCAGCAGCCAAGAAGTAGGAACTATAGAGACCCAGTACTTC	CASSQEVGTIETQYF
TRBV6-2/TRBV6-3	TRBJ1-2	.	TGTGCCAGCAGCCCCGCCAGGGGTATGGGCTACACCTTC	CASSPARGMGYTF
TRBV6-1	TRBJ1-6	.	TGTGCCAGCAGTGTCTCAAACGGACAGCCGTCTTCACCCCTCCACTTT	CASSVSNGQPSSPLHF
TRBV12-3/TRBV12-4	TRBJ2-7	TRBD1	TGTGCCAGCAGTTTAGGAGGGGGCGGAGAGCAGTACTTC	CASSLGGGGEQYF
TRBV4-2	TRBJ1-1	.	TGTGCCAGCAGCCAAGATTTCCGGGAGGGCACTGAAGCTTTCTTT	CASSQDFREGTEAFF
TRBV10-3	TRBJ2-7	.	TGTGCCATCAGTGAGACCAGTTACGAGCAGTACTTC	CAISETSYEQYF
TRBV4-1	TRBJ2-1	TRBD2	TGCGCCAGCAGCCAAGATCGGCTAGCGGCCATACGGGGTGAGCAGTTCTTC	CASSQDRLAAIRGEQFF
TRBV5-1	TRBJ2-7	TRBD1	TGCGCCAGCAGCTCAACACCGGGACAGCAAACCTACGAGCAGTACTTC	CASSSTPGQQTYEQYF
TRBV7-9	TRBJ2-3	TRBD2	TGTGCCAGCAGCTTCCCCCGACTAGCGGGAAGCACAGATACGCAGTATTTT	CASSFPRLAGSTDTQYF
TRBV28	TRBJ2-7	.	TGTGCCAGCAGCCCTGGGACACACCACTACGAGCAGTACTTC	CASSPGTHHYEQYF